These T cell receptor beta chains were read from a single sample in a study of blood T cell repertoires in COVID-19. Generated by immunoSEQ multiplex PCR, the TCRdb table keeps only in-frame clones and is missing some. In the table there are some 200,000 clones, around 84% of which are singletons. The sample was peripheral blood. The receptors shown here come from an elderly man with acute or convalescent COVID-19. CDR3s include the opening cysteine and the closing phenylalanine or tryptophan. D genes are given only for firm matches. Some rows have no size entry. The others give once, few or many, or a class for an expanded clone.

abundance: NA; v_gene: TRBV27; d_gene: NA; j_gene: TRBJ2-3; CDR3aa: CASSSGLAIDTQYF; CDR3nt: TGTGCCAGCAGTTCTGGGCTAGCGATAGATACGCAGTATTTT
abundance: NA; v_gene: TRBV3-1/TRBV3-2; d_gene: NA; j_gene: TRBJ1-1; CDR3aa: CASSQGYTANTEAFF; CDR3nt: TGTGCCAGCAGCCAAGGTTATACAGCGAACACTGAAGCTTTCTTT
abundance: NA; v_gene: TRBV24-1; d_gene: NA; j_gene: TRBJ2-7; CDR3aa: CATSDSKTEGGYEQYF; CDR3nt: TGTGCCACCAGTGATTCCAAGACAGAAGGAGGGTACGAGCAGTACTTC
abundance: NA; v_gene: TRBV28; d_gene: TRBD1; j_gene: TRBJ1-1; CDR3aa: CASSAGAQGARAEAFF; CDR3nt: TGTGCCAGCAGTGCCGGGGCACAGGGGGCAAGGGCTGAAGCTTTCTTT
abundance: NA; v_gene: TRBV2; d_gene: NA; j_gene: TRBJ2-5; CDR3aa: CASSRTRETQYF; CDR3nt: TGTGCCAGCAGCAGGACACGGGAGACCCAGTACTTC
abundance: NA; v_gene: TRBV5-1; d_gene: TRBD2; j_gene: TRBJ2-7; CDR3aa: CASTRVAGGPGEQYF; CDR3nt: TGCGCCAGCACCAGGGTAGCGGGAGGGCCGGGCGAGCAGTACTTC
abundance: once; v_gene: TRBV3-1/TRBV3-2; d_gene: TRBD2; j_gene: TRBJ2-3; CDR3aa: CASSQEGLVVPDTQYF; CDR3nt: TGTGCCAGCAGCCAAGAGGGACTAGTGGTTCCAGATACGCAGTATTTT
abundance: NA; v_gene: TRBV6-1; d_gene: TRBD1; j_gene: TRBJ1-5; CDR3aa: CASSELQGGSNQPQHF; CDR3nt: TGTGCCAGCAGTGAGCTACAGGGGGGTAGCAATCAGCCCCAGCATTTT
abundance: many; v_gene: TRBV10-3; d_gene: NA; j_gene: TRBJ2-3; CDR3aa: CATSGQGGFTDTQYF; CDR3nt: TGTGCCACGTCTGGACAGGGAGGGTTCACAGATACGCAGTATTTT
abundance: NA; v_gene: TRBV28; d_gene: NA; j_gene: TRBJ1-2; CDR3aa: CASSGGDSGSHGYTF; CDR3nt: TGTGCCAGCAGCGGCGGGGACTCAGGAAGCCATGGCTACACCTTC
abundance: NA; v_gene: TRBV19; d_gene: TRBD1; j_gene: TRBJ1-5; CDR3aa: CASSKDRGRMRNQPQHF; CDR3nt: TGTGCCAGTAGCAAGGACAGGGGGCGAATGCGCAATCAGCCCCAGCATTTT
abundance: NA; v_gene: TRBV9; d_gene: NA; j_gene: TRBJ2-1; CDR3aa: CASSVGQNYVSNEQFF; CDR3nt: TGTGCCAGCAGCGTAGGACAGAACTATGTAAGCAATGAGCAGTTCTTC
abundance: NA; v_gene: TRBV28; d_gene: NA; j_gene: TRBJ1-2; CDR3aa: CASSLVRAGGYTF; CDR3nt: TGTGCCAGCAGTTTGGTCAGGGCTGGTGGCTACACCTTC
abundance: NA; v_gene: TRBV19; d_gene: NA; j_gene: TRBJ2-1; CDR3aa: CASSIGSVSYNEQFF; CDR3nt: TGTGCCAGTAGTATAGGGTCGGTCTCCTACAATGAGCAGTTCTTC
abundance: NA; v_gene: TRBV6-6; d_gene: TRBD1; j_gene: TRBJ2-7; CDR3aa: CASSATPGQALGEQYF; CDR3nt: TGTGCCAGCAGTGCAACACCGGGACAGGCCTTGGGGGAGCAGTACTTC
abundance: few; v_gene: TRBV6-5; d_gene: TRBD2; j_gene: TRBJ2-1; CDR3aa: CASRGRGEGLFF; CDR3nt: TGTGCCAGCAGGGGGCGAGGGGAGGGCTTGTTCTTC
abundance: NA; v_gene: TRBV24-1; d_gene: TRBD2; j_gene: TRBJ2-1; CDR3aa: CATSDSLGLAGVSYNEQFF; CDR3nt: TGTGCCACCAGTGATTCTTTAGGACTAGCGGGAGTATCCTACAATGAGCAGTTCTTC
abundance: NA; v_gene: TRBV10-2; d_gene: TRBD2; j_gene: TRBJ2-1; CDR3aa: CASRQTSGRNPTYNEQFF; CDR3nt: TGCGCCAGCAGACAGACTAGCGGGAGGAACCCTACCTACAATGAGCAGTTCTTC
abundance: NA; v_gene: TRBV9; d_gene: TRBD1; j_gene: TRBJ1-2; CDR3aa: CASSAELTGGGYTF; CDR3nt: TGTGCCAGCAGCGCCGAGTTGACAGGGGGCGGCTACACCTTC
abundance: NA; v_gene: TRBV18; d_gene: TRBD1; j_gene: TRBJ2-1; CDR3aa: CASSRQGAHNEQFF; CDR3nt: TGTGCCAGCTCACGACAGGGGGCTCACAATGAGCAGTTCTTC
abundance: NA; v_gene: TRBV3-1/TRBV3-2; d_gene: NA; j_gene: TRBJ2-2; CDR3aa: CASSQDGRRAGTGELFF; CDR3nt: TGTGCCAGCAGCCAAGATGGAAGGAGGGCAGGGACCGGGGAGCTGTTTTTT
abundance: NA; v_gene: TRBV27; d_gene: NA; j_gene: TRBJ1-1; CDR3aa: CASSLYGRGTEAFF; CDR3nt: TGTGCCAGCAGTTTATATGGACGGGGCACTGAAGCTTTCTTT
abundance: few; v_gene: TRBV28; d_gene: TRBD2; j_gene: TRBJ2-1; CDR3aa: CASLRAGGTYNEQFF; CDR3nt: TGTGCCAGCCTTAGAGCGGGAGGTACCTACAATGAGCAGTTCTTC
abundance: few; v_gene: TRBV19; d_gene: TRBD1; j_gene: TRBJ1-2; CDR3aa: CASGQGASRGYTF; CDR3nt: TGTGCCAGTGGACAGGGAGCTAGTCGTGGCTACACCTTC
abundance: NA; v_gene: TRBV6-5; d_gene: NA; j_gene: TRBJ1-2; CDR3aa: CASRREPTNYGYTF; CDR3nt: TGTGCCAGCCGCAGGGAACCAACTAACTATGGCTACACCTTC
abundance: NA; v_gene: TRBV11-2; d_gene: NA; j_gene: TRBJ2-7; CDR3aa: CASSTRVTGPTYEQYF; CDR3nt: TGTGCCAGCAGCACCCGAGTGACAGGACCTACCTACGAGCAGTACTTC
abundance: NA; v_gene: TRBV19; d_gene: TRBD1; j_gene: TRBJ1-5; CDR3aa: CASSNQGADQPQHF; CDR3nt: TGTGCCAGTAGTAATCAGGGGGCCGATCAGCCCCAGCATTTT
abundance: NA; v_gene: TRBV5-1; d_gene: NA; j_gene: TRBJ2-7; CDR3aa: CASSLGGTASSYEQYF; CDR3nt: TGCGCCAGCAGCTTGGGCGGGACAGCAAGCTCCTACGAGCAGTACTTC
abundance: NA; v_gene: TRBV18; d_gene: TRBD2; j_gene: TRBJ2-5; CDR3aa: CASSPWTSGRETQYF; CDR3nt: TGTGCCAGCTCCCCCTGGACTAGCGGGAGGGAGACCCAGTACTTC
abundance: NA; v_gene: TRBV18; d_gene: NA; j_gene: TRBJ2-2; CDR3aa: CASSPLGTLNTGELFF; CDR3nt: TGTGCCAGCTCACCACTTGGGACACTGAACACCGGGGAGCTGTTTTTT
abundance: NA; v_gene: TRBV28; d_gene: TRBD2; j_gene: TRBJ2-1; CDR3aa: CASILGSGRLREQFF; CDR3nt: TGTGCCAGCATCTTGGGTAGCGGGAGGTTAAGGGAGCAGTTCTTC
abundance: NA; v_gene: TRBV29-1; d_gene: NA; j_gene: TRBJ1-4; CDR3aa: CSVEDIRGGEKLFF; CDR3nt: TGCAGCGTTGAAGATATTAGGGGGGGGGAAAAACTGTTTTTT
abundance: NA; v_gene: TRBV7-2; d_gene: TRBD2; j_gene: TRBJ2-1; CDR3aa: CASSSLAGGIRDEQFF; CDR3nt: TGTGCCAGCAGCTCCCTAGCGGGAGGGATTAGGGATGAGCAGTTCTTC
abundance: NA; v_gene: TRBV27; d_gene: NA; j_gene: TRBJ2-6; CDR3aa: CASSLRNLRAGANVLTF; CDR3nt: TGTGCCAGCAGTTTGAGGAATCTACGGGCTGGGGCCAACGTCCTGACTTTC
abundance: once; v_gene: TRBV24-1; d_gene: NA; j_gene: TRBJ2-1; CDR3aa: CATSAILTGSSYNEQFF; CDR3nt: TGTGCCACCAGTGCGATATTAACAGGTTCCTCCTACAATGAGCAGTTCTTC
abundance: NA; v_gene: TRBV7-9; d_gene: TRBD2; j_gene: TRBJ2-7; CDR3aa: CASSSGLAGKTYEQYF; CDR3nt: TGTGCCAGCAGCTCCGGACTAGCGGGAAAGACCTACGAGCAGTACTTC
abundance: few; v_gene: TRBV28; d_gene: TRBD1; j_gene: TRBJ1-5; CDR3aa: CASSLFGAPGTGSNQPQHF; CDR3nt: TGTGCCAGCAGTTTATTTGGGGCCCCAGGGACAGGTAGCAATCAGCCCCAGCATTTT
abundance: NA; v_gene: TRBV19; d_gene: TRBD1; j_gene: TRBJ2-1; CDR3aa: CASSGTGGSSYNEQFF; CDR3nt: TGTGCCAGTTCCGGGACAGGGGGGAGCTCCTACAATGAGCAGTTCTTC
abundance: NA; v_gene: TRBV10-1; d_gene: TRBD1; j_gene: TRBJ1-6; CDR3aa: CASRETGTGGDSPLHF; CDR3nt: TGCGCCAGCAGGGAGACCGGGACAGGGGGCGATTCACCCCTCCACTTT
abundance: NA; v_gene: TRBV5-5; d_gene: TRBD2; j_gene: TRBJ2-5; CDR3aa: CASSGGLAGNVETQYF; CDR3nt: TGTGCCAGCAGCGGGGGACTAGCGGGAAACGTAGAGACCCAGTACTTC
abundance: NA; v_gene: TRBV6-5; d_gene: NA; j_gene: TRBJ2-3; CDR3aa: CASSYRGHLTTDTQYF; CDR3nt: TGTGCCAGCAGTTACAGGGGTCATTTAACCACAGATACGCAGTATTTT
abundance: few; v_gene: TRBV19; d_gene: TRBD1; j_gene: TRBJ2-1; CDR3aa: CASSKGGQDSVGEQFF; CDR3nt: TGTGCCAGTAGTAAGGGGGGACAGGACAGCGTTGGTGAGCAGTTCTTC
abundance: NA; v_gene: TRBV6-5; d_gene: TRBD2; j_gene: TRBJ2-1; CDR3aa: CASSYWREGLNEQFF; CDR3nt: TGTGCCAGCAGTTACTGGCGGGAGGGCCTGAATGAGCAGTTCTTC
abundance: many; v_gene: TRBV27; d_gene: TRBD2; j_gene: TRBJ2-7; CDR3aa: CASSEGTSGYEQYF; CDR3nt: TGTGCCAGCAGTGAAGGGACTAGCGGCTACGAGCAGTACTTC
abundance: NA; v_gene: TRBV5-5; d_gene: NA; j_gene: TRBJ1-2; CDR3aa: CASSPGSNYGYTF; CDR3nt: TGTGCCAGCAGCCCAGGTTCTAACTATGGCTACACCTTC
abundance: NA; v_gene: TRBV6-4; d_gene: TRBD1; j_gene: TRBJ1-6; CDR3aa: CASSVPGQGVSPLHF; CDR3nt: TGTGCCAGCAGTGTCCCGGGACAGGGGGTGTCACCCCTCCACTTT
abundance: NA; v_gene: TRBV11-2; d_gene: NA; j_gene: TRBJ1-1; CDR3aa: CASSLAGSLNTEAFF; CDR3nt: TGTGCCAGCAGCTTAGCAGGATCCTTGAACACTGAAGCTTTCTTT